This T cell receptor beta chain stems from a study of cytomegalovirus exposure and HLA in healthy donors. The CDR3 totals 14 residues. Looked up from germline, CDR1 is SGHNT and CDR2 is YYREEE (reference sequence). Trimming shortened V by 0 bases and J by 8 bases, and 13 bases separated the two germline ends. With respect to this clone: Its cognate antigen is unknown.

Sequencing used immunoSEQ multiplex PCR; TCRdb keeps in-frame clones, though not all of them. The sample records about 330,000 clones, around 87% being singletons. Findings and caveats of the study: Among TCR beta chains, those listed as cytomegalovirus-associated numbered over 150. In vitro experiments confirmed that three CMV-associated chains were specific for CMV antigens.

This chain joins TRBV5-4 and TRBJ2-3, with D hard to call. This clonotype originated in a woman aged 30 to 39 in good health and CMV-seropositive. Sequences were obtained from PBMCs. CDR3 sequence reads: CASSLEATQPTQYF. In nucleotides, the CDR3 is TGTGCCAGCAGCTTGGAGGCGACCCAGCCTACGCAGTATTTT.